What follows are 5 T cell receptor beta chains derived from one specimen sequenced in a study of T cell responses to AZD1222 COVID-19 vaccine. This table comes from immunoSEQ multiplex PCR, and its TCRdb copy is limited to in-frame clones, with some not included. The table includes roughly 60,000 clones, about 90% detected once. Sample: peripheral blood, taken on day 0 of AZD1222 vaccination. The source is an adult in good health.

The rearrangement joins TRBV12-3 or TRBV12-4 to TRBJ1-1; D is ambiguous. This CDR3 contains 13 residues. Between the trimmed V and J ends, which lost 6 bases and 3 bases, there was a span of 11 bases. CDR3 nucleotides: TGTGCCAGCAGGAGGGTCCGGTACACTGAAGCTTTCTTT. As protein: CASRRVRYTEAFF.

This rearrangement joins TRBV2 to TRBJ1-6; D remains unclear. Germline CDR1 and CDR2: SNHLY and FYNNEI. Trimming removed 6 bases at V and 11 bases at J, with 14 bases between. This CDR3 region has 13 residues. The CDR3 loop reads CASRVDGSAPLHF. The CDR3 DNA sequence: TGTGCCAGCAGAGTTGACGGCTCGGCACCCCTCCACTTT.

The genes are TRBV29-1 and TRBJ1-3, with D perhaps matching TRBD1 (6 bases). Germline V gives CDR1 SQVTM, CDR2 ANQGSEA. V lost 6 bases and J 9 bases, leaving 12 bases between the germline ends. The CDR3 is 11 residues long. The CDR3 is CSVFAGATIYF. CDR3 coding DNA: TGCAGCGTATTCGCGGGGGCCACCATATATTTT.

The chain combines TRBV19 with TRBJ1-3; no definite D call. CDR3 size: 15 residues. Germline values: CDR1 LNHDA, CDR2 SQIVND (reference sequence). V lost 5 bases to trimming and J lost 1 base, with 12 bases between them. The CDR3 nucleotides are TGTGCCAGTAGTGTCATTACCACTTCTGGAAACACCATATATTTT. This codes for CASSVITTSGNTIYF.

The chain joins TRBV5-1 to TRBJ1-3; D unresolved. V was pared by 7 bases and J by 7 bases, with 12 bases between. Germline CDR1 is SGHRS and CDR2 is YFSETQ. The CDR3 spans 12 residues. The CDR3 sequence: CASAADSNTIYF. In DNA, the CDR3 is TGCGCCAGCGCGGCCGATTCGAACACCATATATTTT.